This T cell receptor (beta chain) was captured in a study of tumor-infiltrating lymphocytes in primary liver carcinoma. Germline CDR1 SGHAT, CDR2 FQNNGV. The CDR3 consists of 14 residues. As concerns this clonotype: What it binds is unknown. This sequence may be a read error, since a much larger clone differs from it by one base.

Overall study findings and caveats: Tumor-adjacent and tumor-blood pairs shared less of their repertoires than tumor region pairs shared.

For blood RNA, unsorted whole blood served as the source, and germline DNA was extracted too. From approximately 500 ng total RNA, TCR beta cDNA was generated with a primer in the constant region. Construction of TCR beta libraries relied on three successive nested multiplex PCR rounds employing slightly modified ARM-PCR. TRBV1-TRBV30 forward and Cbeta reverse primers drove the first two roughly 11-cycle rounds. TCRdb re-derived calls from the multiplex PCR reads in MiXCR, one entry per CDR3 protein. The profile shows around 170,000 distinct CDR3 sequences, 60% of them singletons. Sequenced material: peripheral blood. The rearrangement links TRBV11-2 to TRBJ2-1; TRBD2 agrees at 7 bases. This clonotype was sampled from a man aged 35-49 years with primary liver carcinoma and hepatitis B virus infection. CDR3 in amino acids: CATWASGTYNKQFF. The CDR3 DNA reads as TGTGCCACGTGGGCTAGCGGAACCTACAATAAGCAGTTCTTC.